This T cell receptor beta chain was retrieved from a study of metastatic and nonmetastatic thyroid tumors. Study context: Repertoire comparisons spanned blood and tumor or nodule tissue from malignant and benign thyroid patients. The study's findings and limits: In both blood and tumor samples, TCR beta diversity was reported significantly higher for malignant than benign nodules.

Thyroid surgery was performed in patients who had received no treatment beforehand. Of note for this clone: Antigen unknown.

In the source study's methods: Variation in CDR3 across clinicopathological groups served as the basis for constructing a distant-metastasis classifier in papillary thyroid cancer. TCRdb reanalyzed the PCR reads with MiXCR. The V and J calls come from TCRdb's annotation, not from the publication. This table holds fewer than 15,000 clones, around 30% found once. The germline gives CDR1 MNHNS, CDR2 SASEGT. The CDR3 has 15 residues. With 3 bases clipped from V and 6 bases from J, the junction kept 6 bases outside the gene matches. The clonotype was recovered from a female donor with papillary thyroid cancer or a benign thyroid nodule (not recorded which). Some clones in this sample may be carry-over from other donors' samples. The chain combines TRBV6-1 with TRBJ2-1; TRBD2 agrees at 9 bases. Sequenced input: tumor tissue. CDR3 nucleotide sequence: TGTGCCAGCAGTGATGGAGCGGGAGGTGTCAATGAGCAGTTCTTC. This encodes CASSDGAGGVNEQFF.